This T cell receptor (beta chain) was sequenced during a study of low-dose radiotherapy and immunotherapy resistance in tumors. As for time point: before trial treatment. This clonotype occurred many times. V lost 3 bases to trimming and J lost 7 bases; unmatched junction nucleotides: 8. Germline V gene lookup returns CDR1 KGHSH and CDR2 LQKENI. This CDR3 region has 16 residues. TRAV- and TRBV-specific primers, spanning alpha and beta chains, primed first-strand cDNA. The PCR that amplified TCRs ran for roughly 20 cycles, relying on a constant-region primer and a V-primer adapter. MiXCR was run by TCRdb on the reads, yielding one entry per CDR3 protein. The sample consists of 64,000 or so distinct CDR3 sequences, approximately 26% of them appearing once.

The sequence was obtained from a male donor with rectosigmoid adenocarcinoma. The specimen was PBMCs, collected before treatment. The chain carries TRBV18 and TRBJ2-1; 11 bases match TRBD2. CDR3 sequence (DNA): TGTGCCAGCTCACCCCTACTAGCGGGAGTTGGTAATGAGCAGTTCTTC. Translated: CASSPLLAGVGNEQFF.